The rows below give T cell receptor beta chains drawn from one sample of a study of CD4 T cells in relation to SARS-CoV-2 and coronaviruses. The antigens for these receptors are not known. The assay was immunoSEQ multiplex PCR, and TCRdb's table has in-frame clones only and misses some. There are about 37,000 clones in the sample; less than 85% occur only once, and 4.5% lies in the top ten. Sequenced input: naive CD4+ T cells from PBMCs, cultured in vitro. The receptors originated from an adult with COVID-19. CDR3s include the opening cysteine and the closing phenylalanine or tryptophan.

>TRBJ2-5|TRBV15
CATSRGTGQGAETQYF
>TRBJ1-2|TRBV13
CASSSRRGAAGYTF
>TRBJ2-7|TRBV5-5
CASSLPLMRQPSTYEQYF
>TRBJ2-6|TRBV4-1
CASRSSGLGANVLTF
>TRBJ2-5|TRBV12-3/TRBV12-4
CASSFPAPAPQYF
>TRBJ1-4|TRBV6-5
CASSHETGTWEKLFF
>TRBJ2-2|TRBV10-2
CASSEDRAGELFF
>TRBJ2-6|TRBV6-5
CASSYSEVSGANVLTF
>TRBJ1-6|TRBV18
CASSSGTTSSPLHF
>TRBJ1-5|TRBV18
CASSWGLISDSPQHF
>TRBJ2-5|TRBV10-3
CAISVSSGIQETQYF
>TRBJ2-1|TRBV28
CASSFWPGGSQASLGNEQFF
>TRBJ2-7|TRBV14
CASSHRGTPLYEQYF
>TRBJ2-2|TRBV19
CASSIGGAGLFF
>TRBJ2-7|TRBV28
CASSLGFHYEQYF
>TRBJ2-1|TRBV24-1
CATSGSEALGSYNEQFF
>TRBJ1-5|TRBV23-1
CASSRTGLLGNQPQHF
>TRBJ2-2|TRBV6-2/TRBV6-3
CASTPRGTGVAGELFF
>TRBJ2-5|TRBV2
CASEPGQGAETQYF
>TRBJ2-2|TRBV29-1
CSVGFSGRAATGELFF
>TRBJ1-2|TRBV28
CASTDRGQGHYGYTF
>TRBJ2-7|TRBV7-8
CATPASARSYEQYF
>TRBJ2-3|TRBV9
CASSVATRTSGTSRETDTQYF
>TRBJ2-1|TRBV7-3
CASSPGLAGGPWNEQFF
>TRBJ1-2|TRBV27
CASSRASGYGYTF
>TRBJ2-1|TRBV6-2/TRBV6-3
CASSYSVWGGKSSYNEQFF
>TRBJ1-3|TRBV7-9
CASSATGGSGNTIYF
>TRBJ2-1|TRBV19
CARRGPKFF
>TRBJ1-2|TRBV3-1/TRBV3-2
CASTTQGTYGYTF
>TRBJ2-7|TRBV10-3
CASVAASSYEQYF
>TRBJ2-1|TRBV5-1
CASSPPRGRGIDEQFF
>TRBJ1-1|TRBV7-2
CASSFYQGDTEAFF
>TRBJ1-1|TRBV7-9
CASSPPDRGRTEAFF
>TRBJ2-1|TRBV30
CAWRGGLAGDEQFF
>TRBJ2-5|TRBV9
CASSVGTVQETQYF
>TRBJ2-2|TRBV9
CASSPASRGTGELFF
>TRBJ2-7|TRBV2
CASSIGLADYEQYF
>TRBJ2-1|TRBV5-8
CASSPRSVYNEQFF
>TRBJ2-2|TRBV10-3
CAISDQNEGGSGELFF
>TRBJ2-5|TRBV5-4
CASSSAGYQETQYF
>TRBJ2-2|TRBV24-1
CATSDYVTGTGELFF
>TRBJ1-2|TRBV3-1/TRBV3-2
CASSIRGRANYGYTF